Presented here are 14 T cell receptor beta chains from one specimen sequenced in a study of PD-1 blockade in classical Hodgkin lymphoma. Each and every patient relapsed after autologous stem cell transplantation, and patients got differing brentuximab vedotin exposure. Produced via immunoSEQ multiplex PCR; TCRdb's table is partial and in-frame only. The data contain some 46,000 clones, around 81% of them singletons. The sample consisted of peripheral blood mononuclear cells (PBMCs), taken before the second cycle of nivolumab. Receptors were obtained from a human donor with classical Hodgkin lymphoma.

This chain uses TRBV19 with TRBJ2-3, with no clear D. The length of the CDR3 is 13 residues. Germline V gene sequence: CDR1 LNHDA, CDR2 SQIVND (reference sequence). Deletions cut 6 bases from V and 7 bases from J, with 14 bases between. CDR3 DNA sequence: TGTGCCAGTAGCATCCACATCGAATATACGCAGTATTTT. This gives the protein CASSIHIEYTQYF.

This clone was seen more than once but under ten times. The chain combines TRBV9 with TRBJ2-3, with D perhaps TRBD1 (5 bases). V lost 4 bases to trimming and J lost 4 bases, with 10 bases between them. The CDR3 has 13 amino acids. Germline-derived CDR1 and CDR2 are SGDLS and YYNGEE. The CDR3 here is CASSSQGADTQYF. CDR3 coding DNA: TGTGCCAGCAGCTCCCAGGGCGCAGATACGCAGTATTTT.

This sequence joins TRBV4-2 and TRBJ1-3; 8 bases agree with TRBD1. Trimming at V came to 3 bases and at J to 2 bases, leaving 6 bases not matched to a gene. This CDR3 region has 16 residues. Germline-derived CDR1 and CDR2 are LGHNA and YNFKEQ. The CDR3 sequence is CASSHVGQGAGNTIYF. DNA of the CDR3: TGTGCCAGCAGCCACGTTGGACAGGGAGCTGGAAACACCATATATTTT.

CDR3 nucleotide sequence: TGTGCCAGCAGCTCGAGAGGGCAGAACAATTCACCCCTCCACTTT. Translating it yields CASSSRGQNNSPLHF. V is TRBV7-9 and J is TRBJ1-6; no clear D gene. Germline V gene data show CDR1 as SEHNR and CDR2 as FQNEAQ (reference sequence). Trimming shortened V by 4 bases and J by 7 bases, and 14 bases separated the two germline ends. The CDR3 covers 15 residues.

This clone was counted only a few times. CDR3 in amino acids: CASSEVSPGYEQYF. CDR3 DNA sequence: TGTGCCAGCAGTGAAGTCTCTCCGGGTTACGAGCAGTACTTC. The chain combines TRBV6-1 with TRBJ2-7; D not certain. The CDR3 extends over 14 amino acids. Trimming cost V 1 base and J 4 bases, with 11 bases left between them. CDR1 is MNHNS, CDR2 SASEGT, per germline.

The J gene is TRBJ2-2, the V gene TRBV9; D remains unclear. Germline CDR1 reads SGDLS; CDR2 reads YYNGEE. Deletions cut 3 bases from V and 0 bases from J, with 6 bases between. The CDR3 spans 14 residues. CDR3 residues: CASSGQPNTGELFF. Here the CDR3 DNA reads TGTGCCAGCAGCGGCCAGCCGAACACCGGGGAGCTGTTTTTT.

The gene calls are TRBV7-9 and TRBJ2-3; D is unclear. The CDR3 is 13 amino acids. V lost 4 bases and J lost 4, with 9 bases in between. Germline lookup yields CDR1 SEHNR and CDR2 FQNEAQ (reference sequence). The CDR3, as DNA: TGTGCCAGCAGCTGGTTGACCTCAGATACGCAGTATTTT. Translating it yields CASSWLTSDTQYF.

J is TRBJ1-2 and V is TRBV5-6; no clear D gene. This CDR3 is 13 amino acids long. Trimming cost V 7 bases and J 0 bases, with 10 bases left between them. In germline, CDR1 is SGHDT, CDR2 YYEEEE. DNA of the CDR3: TGTGCCAGCCACAAGGCTTCTAACTATGGCTACACCTTC. It specifies CASHKASNYGYTF.

The chain carries TRBV6-5 and TRBJ2-7, with TRBD2 matching 10 bases. V shed 4 bases and J 4 bases; nucleotides not matched to a gene: 4. The germline CDR1 and CDR2 sequences are MNHEY and SVGAGI. The CDR3 extends over 14 amino acids. In DNA form, the CDR3 reads TGTGCCAGCAGTTCACGGACTAGCGGTTACGAGCAGTACTTC. It yields the protein CASSSRTSGYEQYF.

Only one count was recorded for this clone. The chain links TRBV6-1 to TRBJ2-3; no definite D call. From germline, CDR1 is MNHNS and CDR2 SASEGT. This CDR3 region has 13 residues. V lost 7 bases to trimming and J lost 2 bases, with 10 bases between them. Here the CDR3 reads CASKIYHTDTQYF. The CDR3 nucleotides read TGTGCCAGCAAGATCTATCACACAGATACGCAGTATTTT.

This clone was counted between two and nine times. The chain joins TRBV18 to TRBJ1-4; 10 nucleotides match TRBD1. The CDR3 sequence is 17 residues long. Germline values: CDR1 KGHSH, CDR2 LQKENI. V dropped 3 bases and J dropped 4; count of bases not matched to a gene: 8. The CDR3 loop is CASSPITGQGYNEKLFF. The CDR3 nucleotides are TGTGCCAGCTCACCGATTACGGGACAGGGGTATAATGAAAAACTGTTTTTT.

CDR3 sequence reads: CASSPQGNNQPQHF. CDR3 nucleotides: TGTGCCAGCTCACCACAAGGCAACAATCAGCCCCAGCATTTT. The genes are TRBV18 and TRBJ1-5; unclear D gene. The CDR3 contains 14 residues. Germline CDR1 is KGHSH and CDR2 is LQKENI. Between the trimmed V and J ends, which lost 1 base and 3 bases, there was a span of 7 bases.

The chain recombines TRBV11-3 with TRBJ2-7; 10 bases map to TRBD1. CDR1 is SGHNT and CDR2 is YENEEA in the germline V gene. V trimming: 7 bases; J trimming: 5 bases; junction bases outside the gene matches: 8. The CDR3 is 14 residues long. CDR3 protein: CASIQGQGYHEQYF. The CDR3 DNA reads as TGTGCCAGCATCCAGGGACAGGGGTACCACGAGCAGTACTTC.

The rearrangement joins TRBV5-5 to TRBJ2-1; 7 nucleotides match TRBD1. V trimming: 4 bases; J trimming: 7 bases; junction bases outside the gene matches: 8. Germline values: CDR1 SGHKS, CDR2 YYEKEE (reference sequence). The CDR3 runs to 14 residues. As DNA, the CDR3 is TGTGCCAGCAGCCGTTTAGGGGGCGGGAATGAGCAGTTCTTC. This translates into CASSRLGGGNEQFF.